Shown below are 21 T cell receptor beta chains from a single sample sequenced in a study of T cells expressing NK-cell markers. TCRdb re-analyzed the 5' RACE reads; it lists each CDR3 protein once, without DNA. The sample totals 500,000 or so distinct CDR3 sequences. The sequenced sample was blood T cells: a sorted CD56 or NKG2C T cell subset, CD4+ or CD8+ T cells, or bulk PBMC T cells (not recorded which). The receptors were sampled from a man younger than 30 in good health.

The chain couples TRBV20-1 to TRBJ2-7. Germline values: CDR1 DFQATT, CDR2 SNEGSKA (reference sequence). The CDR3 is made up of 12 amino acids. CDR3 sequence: CSATRSGDEQYF.

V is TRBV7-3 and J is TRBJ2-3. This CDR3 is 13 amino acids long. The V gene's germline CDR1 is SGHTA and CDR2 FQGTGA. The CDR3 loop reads CASSYAPSDTQYF.

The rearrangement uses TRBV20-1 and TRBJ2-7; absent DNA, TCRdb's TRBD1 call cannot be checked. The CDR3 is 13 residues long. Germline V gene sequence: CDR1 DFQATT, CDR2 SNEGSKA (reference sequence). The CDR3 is CSASSQGLYEQYF.

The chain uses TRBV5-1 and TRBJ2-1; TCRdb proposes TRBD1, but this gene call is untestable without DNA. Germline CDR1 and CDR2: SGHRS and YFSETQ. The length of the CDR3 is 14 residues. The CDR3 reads CASSFGQGGNEQFF.

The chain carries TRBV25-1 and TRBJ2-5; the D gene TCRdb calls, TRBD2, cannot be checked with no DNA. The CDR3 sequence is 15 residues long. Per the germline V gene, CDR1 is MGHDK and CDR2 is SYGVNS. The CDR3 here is CASSEFARDHGTQYF.

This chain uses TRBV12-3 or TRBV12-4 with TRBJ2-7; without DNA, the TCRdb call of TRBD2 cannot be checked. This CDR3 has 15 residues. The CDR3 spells CASSLGLEVFYEQYF.

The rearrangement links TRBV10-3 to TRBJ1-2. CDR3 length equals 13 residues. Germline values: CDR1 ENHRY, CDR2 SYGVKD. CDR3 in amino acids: CAISESSLAGYTF.

CDR3: CASRRGQETYEQYF. The gene calls are TRBV13 and TRBJ2-7; TCRdb calls TRBD1, which cannot be checked without DNA. This CDR3 comprises 14 residues. Germline V gives CDR1 PRHDT, CDR2 FYEKMQ (reference sequence).

Here the CDR3 reads CASRTAGTGNEQFF. The genes are TRBV7-9 and TRBJ2-1; TCRdb's D call, TRBD1, is unchecked because there is no DNA. CDR1 is SEHNR, CDR2 FQNEAQ, per germline (reference sequence). CDR3 length: 14 amino acids.

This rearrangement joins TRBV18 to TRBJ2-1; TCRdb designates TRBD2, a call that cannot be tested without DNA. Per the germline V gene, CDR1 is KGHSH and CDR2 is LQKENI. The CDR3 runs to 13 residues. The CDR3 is CASSPTSGSLQFF.

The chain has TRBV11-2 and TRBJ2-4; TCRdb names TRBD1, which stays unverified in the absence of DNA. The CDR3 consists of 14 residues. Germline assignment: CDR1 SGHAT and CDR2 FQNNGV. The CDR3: CASSLAQGEYIQYF.

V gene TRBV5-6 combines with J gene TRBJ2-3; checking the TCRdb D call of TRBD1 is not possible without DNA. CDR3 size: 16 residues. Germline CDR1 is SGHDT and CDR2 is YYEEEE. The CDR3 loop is CASSLAVGDNTDTQYF.

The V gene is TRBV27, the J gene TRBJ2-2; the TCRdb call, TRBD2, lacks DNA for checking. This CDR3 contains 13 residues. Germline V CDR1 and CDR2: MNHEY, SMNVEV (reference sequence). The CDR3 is CASREGFPGELFF.

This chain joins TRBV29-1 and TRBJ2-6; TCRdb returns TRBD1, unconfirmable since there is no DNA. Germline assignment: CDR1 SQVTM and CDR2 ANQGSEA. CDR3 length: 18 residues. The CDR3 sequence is CSAKSRDRGGSGANVLTF.

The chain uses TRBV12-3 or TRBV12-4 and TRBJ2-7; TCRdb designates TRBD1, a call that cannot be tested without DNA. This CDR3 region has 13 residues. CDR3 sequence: CASALDISYEQYF.

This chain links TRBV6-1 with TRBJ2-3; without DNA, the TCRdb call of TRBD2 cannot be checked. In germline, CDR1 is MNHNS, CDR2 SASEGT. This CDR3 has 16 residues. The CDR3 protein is CASSRVSGSFPDTQYF.

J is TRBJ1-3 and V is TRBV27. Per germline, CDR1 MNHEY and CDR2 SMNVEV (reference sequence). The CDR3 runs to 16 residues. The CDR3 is CASSFSAARSGNTIYF.

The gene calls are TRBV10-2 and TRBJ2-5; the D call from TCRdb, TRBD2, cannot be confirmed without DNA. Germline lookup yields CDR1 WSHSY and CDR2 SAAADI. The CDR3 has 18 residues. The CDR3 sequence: CASRPGLAGVVDQETQYF.

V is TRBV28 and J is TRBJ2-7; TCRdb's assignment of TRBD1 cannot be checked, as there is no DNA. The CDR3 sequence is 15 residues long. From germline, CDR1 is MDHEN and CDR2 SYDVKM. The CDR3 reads CASSYQNRGRGEQYF.

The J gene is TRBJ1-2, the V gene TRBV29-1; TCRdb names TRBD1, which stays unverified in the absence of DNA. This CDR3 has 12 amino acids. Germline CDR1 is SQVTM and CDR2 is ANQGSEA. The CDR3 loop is CSDWGQAYGYTF. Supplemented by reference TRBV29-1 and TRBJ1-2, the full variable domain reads SAVISQKPSRDICQRGTSLTIQCQVDSQVTMMFWYRQQPGQSLTLIATANQGSEATYESGFVIDKFPISRPNLTFSTLTVSNMSPEDSSIYLCSDWGQAYGYTFGSGTRLTVV.

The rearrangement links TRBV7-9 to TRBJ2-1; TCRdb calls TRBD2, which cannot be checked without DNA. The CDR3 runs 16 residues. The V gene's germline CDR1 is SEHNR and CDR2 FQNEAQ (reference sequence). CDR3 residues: CASSLVLGLRVDQQFF.